This TCR beta chain was captured in a study of T cells in Graves' hyperthyroidism and ophthalmopathy (dated by TCRdb to about 2019). Regarding the complete study: Peripheral blood was sampled at the time of initial diagnosis, prior to any treatment. TCR V-J signatures able to tell the groups apart were searched for in a discovery cohort of 95 to 100 patients, of whom more than 40 had Graves' ophthalmopathy and some 60 had stable Graves' hyperthyroidism. Prospective prediction of ophthalmopathy was tested in an independent validation cohort of about 19 hyperthyroidism patients and around 16 patients who later progressed to ophthalmopathy. For training and testing, the 80 to 100 patients in the discovery cohort were randomly divided in a 7:3 ratio. The study also compared thyroid tissue and blood T-cell repertoires from several Graves' hyperthyroidism patients. Following sampling, methimazole starting at 30 mg daily was given to hyperthyroidism patients, and high-dose intravenous methylprednisolone was given to ophthalmopathy patients. TCR Vbeta CDR3 sequencing of 130 to 150 peripheral blood samples (over 40 ophthalmopathy, around 80 hyperthyroidism and some 17 progressor patients) is reported in the paper.

Trimming accounts for 6 bases at V and 7 bases at J, while the number of junction bases matched to no gene is 15. The CDR3, from cysteine to phenylalanine, totals 16 residues. Of all the DNA, just the CDR3 is kept, 48 bases in frame from base 1. Moderately to severely active disease, a Clinical Activity Score of at least 3, a NOSPECS grade of at least 4, and a duration under 3 months were present in ophthalmopathy patients. The study excluded patients with uncontrolled infections, other autoimmune diseases, pregnancy or lactation. Clinical symptoms, serum thyroxine and TRAb, thyroid ultrasound, and orbital computed tomography formed the basis for the diagnoses. PBMCs were separated from roughly 10 ml of fresh peripheral blood using Ficoll-Paque density gradient centrifugation. Total RNA was extracted with Trizol reagent, and quality was checked on an Agilent 2100 Bioanalyzer. Points the paper makes about the study in general: Most expanded thyroid clonotypes (frequency above 0.001) were also detected in blood, a finding suggesting that blood repertoires may reflect thyroid immune responses. No statistical method was used to set the sample size in advance, and investigators knew the group allocation. A 13 V-J signature model separated ophthalmopathy from stable hyperthyroidism, with around 88% sensitivity and around 84% specificity in cross-validation and 80%/75% in testing. In validation, the model predicted progression to ophthalmopathy a median of roughly 6.5 months before onset, with roughly 70% sensitivity and more than 72% specificity.

As regards this clonotype: What antigen it recognizes has not been identified. No base qualities exist here, and no much larger clone lies one base off it.

The TCR beta CDR3 regions were amplified from the RNA transcripts. The TCR CDR3 was subjected to a first round of RT-PCR using the HTBI primer set and the Qiagen OneStep RT-PCR kit. Libraries were constructed in a second round of multiplex PCR, after which size selection and purification were carried out. Paired-end sequencing of the libraries was performed with 100 bp reads on an Illumina HiSeq2000. The authors processed their data as follows. SOAPnuke was used to process the raw data, throwing out any read that contained adapters or uncalled bases, had a mean Phred below 15, or lacked an exact constant-primer or identifier match. COPE v1.2.5 was used to merge high-quality paired reads, and clonotypes were defined as unique nucleotide sequences. MiTCR v1.1 was used to align the clonotypes against IMGT TRBV, TRBD and TRBJ reference segments. The analysis was restricted to V-J combinations with a frequency above 0.0001, which together covered 99% to 99.2% of the repertoires. The TCS score was defined as F50 (clonal expansion) divided by E x V (chaos), with BLOSUM62-based TCRdist calculated between CDR3 peptides within each V-J. Welch's t-statistics and random forest reduced approximately 520 V-J features to 10 to 15, which were used in a naive Bayes classifier (R e1071). TCRdb trimmed public reads at Q25 via fastp, called clones via MiXCR and kept in-frame beta chains. Rows merge per CDR3 protein into single entries with the most common DNA and genes. The V and J calls and clone size come from TCRdb's table, not from the authors' own analysis. The sample includes around 600,000 distinct CDR3 sequences, with around 15% observed a single time. The ten largest account for roughly an eighth of the sample.

Sequencing was performed on blood. Recombination linked TRBV12-3 or TRBV12-4 to TRBJ2-7, with 10 bases matching TRBD1. This sequence was found in a woman aged 45-65 years with Graves' ophthalmopathy. For the CDR3, the sequence is CASRPSLGTGVGEQYF. The nucleotide sequence reads TGTGCCAGCAGACCTTCTCTTGGGACAGGGGTAGGAGAGCAGTACTTC.